The sequence of this TCR beta chain was determined in a study of persistence of HIV-infected CD4 T cells. The stimulus was an HIV-1 Gag 15-mer peptide pool, 0.85 to 1 ug/peptide/mL. Sorting selected CD4+ T cells upregulating both CD40 ligand and CD69. As concerns this clone: Its antigen is still unknown.

Broader study findings: TCRbeta richness was lower in CMV- and Gag-responding cells than in anti-CD3/anti-CD28-responding cells. Bulk TCR data could not be restricted to HIV-1-infected CMV-responding cells.

Sequencing used immunoSEQ version 4 in survey mode. Method: immunoSEQ multiplex PCR; TCRdb's copy keeps in-frame clones and lacks some. The table lists under 40,000 clones, around 70% of them singletons. Germline V lookup: CDR1 KGHSH, CDR2 LQKENI. CDR3 length equals 14 residues. V lost 3 bases and J lost 0; bases outside the gene matches: 1. The starting material was CD4+ T cells sorted from PBMCs after approximately 19-hour stimulation, obtained from a patient who received antiretroviral therapy. The sequence derives from an adult man with HIV who was CMV-seropositive. V is TRBV18 and J is TRBJ1-1, with 7 bases matching TRBD1. In DNA form, the CDR3 reads TGTGCCAGCTCACCGGACAGGTTGAACACTGAAGCTTTCTTT. Translated: CASSPDRLNTEAFF.